This T cell receptor (beta chain) was documented in a study of cytomegalovirus exposure and HLA in healthy donors. Points on this clone: No antigen is known for it.

Deletions cut 0 bases from V and 0 bases from J, with 4 bases between. This CDR3 contains 15 residues. Germline V gene sequence: CDR1 SGDLS, CDR2 YYNGEE. Study results and caveats: Rarity held for most TCR sequences, but there were some public TCRs that occurred in many donors. Associated with HLA alleles at 0.05 false discovery rate in a later analysis were 16,951 TCR beta sequences.

This PCR relied on a set of 60 Vbeta primers and 13 Jbeta primers. Assay used: immunoSEQ multiplex PCR; TCRdb lists only in-frame clones, some missing. There are approximately 190,000 clones in the sample; roughly 80% occur only once, and roughly 3.1% lies in the top ten. Sequences were obtained from PBMCs. V gene TRBV9 combines with J gene TRBJ2-6, with D unclear. The source is a man aged 35-49 years in good health and CMV-seropositive. CDR3 nucleotide sequence: TGTGCCAGCAGCGTAGGCAGCTCTGGGGCCAACGTCCTGACTTTC. It specifies CASSVGSSGANVLTF.